Included here is one T cell receptor (beta chain) sequence, with context. This clone has just one count. The specificity of this receptor is unknown. Germline and junction disagree at one end, which may indicate a read error. Taken from the germline V gene (reference sequence), the CDR1 and CDR2 loops are SSHAT and FNYEAQ. Its CDR3 holds 16 amino acids, cysteine through phenylalanine. This entry keeps only the CDR3 DNA: 48 bases, framed from base 1. The collaborating institutions used their own protocols to collect whole blood in K2EDTA tubes. For TCRbeta analysis, collaborator samples were shipped as frozen whole blood, as isolated PBMCs, or as DNA extracted from either sample type. The data originate from a study of blood T cell repertoires in COVID-19 (TCRdb year 2020). Turning to the overall study: Samples covering the acute and convalescent phases of COVID-19 were provided by collaborators in the United States, Italy and Spain. A freely available public database, intended as a resource for researchers studying the immune response to SARS-CoV-2, is where the repertoires were released. The material from the prospective study consisted of cDNA or gDNA derived from T cells, B-cell-depleted T cells, or PBMCs. Sample metadata almost always included a de-identified subject ID, COVID-19 status, age in years and sex. Where HLA class I and class II types were available, the types were taken from metadata supplied by the sample provider, not from assay-based typing. Samples came from the ongoing ImmuneRACE study (first 160 participants) plus 1,254 subjects from 6 global collaborators. Subjects who had been exposed to COVID-19, were actively infected with it, or had recovered from it provided the deeply sampled blood TCRbeta repertoires that made up the dataset.

TCRbeta CDR3 regions were amplified from genomic DNA by means of the immunoSEQ Assay, a bias-controlled multiplex PCR. The published analysis was carried out like this. Nucleated cell counts per sample were estimated from amplification of reference gene primers within the assay. Sequence reads were collapsed and filtered to measure the absolute abundance of every unique TCRbeta CDR3 rearrangement. For each sample, productive Simpson clonality was calculated by taking the square root of Simpson's diversity index across productive rearrangements. The table comes from immuneACCESS by way of TCRdb, which keeps in-frame sequences with V and J called. Part of the clones is missing from these tables; in studies checked, under half for an unresolved V gene and the rest for unknown reasons. V and J calls and clone size are copied from that table; D and trimming were computed from the DNA. For this sample there are about 360,000 clones; about 87% appear just once. The ten largest account for under 3% of the sample.

Beyond this particular receptor, the publication reports: The amount of clinical and demographic metadata varied by source and participant and was provided uncurated.

Sample: peripheral blood. The chain couples TRBV7-7 to TRBJ1-5; the junction holds 7 bases that match TRBD1. The source is a human donor in a cohort sampled during active COVID-19. The CDR3 reads as follows: CASSLRGQGPHQPQHF. The DNA reads TGTGCTAGCAGCTTAAGGGGGCAGGGTCCCCATCAGCCCCAGCATTTT.